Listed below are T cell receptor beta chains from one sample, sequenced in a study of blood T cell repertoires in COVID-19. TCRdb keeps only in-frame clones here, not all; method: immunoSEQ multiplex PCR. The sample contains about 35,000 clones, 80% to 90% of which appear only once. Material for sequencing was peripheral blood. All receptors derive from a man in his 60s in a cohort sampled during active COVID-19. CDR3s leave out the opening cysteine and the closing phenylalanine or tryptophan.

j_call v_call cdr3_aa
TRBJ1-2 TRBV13 ASSLGMGQGFYGYT
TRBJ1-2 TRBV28 ASTRGQGIPLSTIYT
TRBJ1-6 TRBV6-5 ASSHRGVGSPLH
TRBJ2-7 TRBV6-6 ASSPPTSGALEQY
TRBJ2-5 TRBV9 ASSAGQETQY
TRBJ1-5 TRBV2 ASSVVEGARPQH
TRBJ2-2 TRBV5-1 ASSLPSGGNTGELF
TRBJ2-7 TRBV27 ASRIAGDTYEQY
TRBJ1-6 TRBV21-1 ASSKNDRSYNSPLH
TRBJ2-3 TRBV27 ASSGQGWSTDTQY
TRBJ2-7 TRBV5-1 ASSLGQGVKEQY
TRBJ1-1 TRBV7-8 ASSLLDRGVRTEAF
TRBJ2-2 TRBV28 ATPPTYTGELF
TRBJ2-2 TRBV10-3 AIKAYRSVQPLANTGELF
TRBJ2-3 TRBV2 ASYLRDTQY
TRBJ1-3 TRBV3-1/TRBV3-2 ASSQMRGNTIY
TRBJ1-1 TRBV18 ASSPPAGRNTEAF
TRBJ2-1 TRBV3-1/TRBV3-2 ASSPYDNEQF
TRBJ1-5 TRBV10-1 ARFINQPQH
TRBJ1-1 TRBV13 ASSHMAAEAF
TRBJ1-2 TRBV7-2 ASSLATGGGYGYT
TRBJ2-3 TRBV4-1 ASSQVAGSSTDTQY
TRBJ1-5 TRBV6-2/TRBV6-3 ASSYDWVQPQH
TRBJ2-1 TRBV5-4 ASSSRGQPAEQF
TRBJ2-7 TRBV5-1 ASSLAWQDFYEQY
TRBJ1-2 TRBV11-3 ASSLTRSNYGYT